The clone carrying this T cell receptor beta chain qualifies as medium-sized. Its target is not known. Tregs were sorted as CD4+CD25+CD127-/low cells. Study observations and caveats: Around 12% of tumor Treg sequences matched naive CD4+ cells. Tumor Treg TCRs overlapped most with tumor naive CD4+ cells. Tumor memory CD4+ T cell TCR gene usage was found to cluster with blood and lymph node memory CD4+ cells and with lymph node naive CD4+ cells.

Amplification of TRBV12-4/TRBJ1-2 clonotypes used adaptor-ligated barcode primers. One entry per CDR3 protein results from TCRdb running MiXCR on the multiplex PCR reads. The sample contains roughly 860 distinct CDR3 sequences, roughly an eighth of which appear only once. Trimming took off 7 bases at V and 5 bases at J, with 14 bases between the two ends. CDR3 length: 13 residues. This TCR was recovered from a female donor with breast cancer. Material: Tregs sorted from blood. The genes are TRBV12-3 or TRBV12-4 and TRBJ1-2; D gene ambiguous. In DNA, the CDR3 is TGTGCCAGCAAGGACGCTGGACTATATGGCTACACCTTC. It specifies CASKDAGLYGYTF.